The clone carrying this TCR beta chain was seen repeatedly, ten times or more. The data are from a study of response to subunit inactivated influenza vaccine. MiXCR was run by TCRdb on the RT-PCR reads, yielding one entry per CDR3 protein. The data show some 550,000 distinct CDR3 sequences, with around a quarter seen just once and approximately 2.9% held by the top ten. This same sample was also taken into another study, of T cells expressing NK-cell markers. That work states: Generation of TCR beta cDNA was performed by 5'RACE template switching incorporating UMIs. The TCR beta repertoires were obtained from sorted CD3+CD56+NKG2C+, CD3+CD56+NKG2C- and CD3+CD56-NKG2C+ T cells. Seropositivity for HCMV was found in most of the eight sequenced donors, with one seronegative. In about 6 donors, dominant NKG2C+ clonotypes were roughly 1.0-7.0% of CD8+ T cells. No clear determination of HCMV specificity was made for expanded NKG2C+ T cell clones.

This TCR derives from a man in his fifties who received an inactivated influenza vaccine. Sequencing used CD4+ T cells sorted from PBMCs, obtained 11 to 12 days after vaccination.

CDR3 residues: CASSLTGDSDEQFF. CDR3 bases: TGTGCCAGCAGTTTGACCGGGGACAGCGATGAGCAGTTCTTC. The chain uses TRBV12-3 or TRBV12-4 and TRBJ2-1; 7 bases align to TRBD1. The CDR3 runs to 14 residues. J was trimmed by 8 bases and V by 3 bases; bases with no gene match: 7.